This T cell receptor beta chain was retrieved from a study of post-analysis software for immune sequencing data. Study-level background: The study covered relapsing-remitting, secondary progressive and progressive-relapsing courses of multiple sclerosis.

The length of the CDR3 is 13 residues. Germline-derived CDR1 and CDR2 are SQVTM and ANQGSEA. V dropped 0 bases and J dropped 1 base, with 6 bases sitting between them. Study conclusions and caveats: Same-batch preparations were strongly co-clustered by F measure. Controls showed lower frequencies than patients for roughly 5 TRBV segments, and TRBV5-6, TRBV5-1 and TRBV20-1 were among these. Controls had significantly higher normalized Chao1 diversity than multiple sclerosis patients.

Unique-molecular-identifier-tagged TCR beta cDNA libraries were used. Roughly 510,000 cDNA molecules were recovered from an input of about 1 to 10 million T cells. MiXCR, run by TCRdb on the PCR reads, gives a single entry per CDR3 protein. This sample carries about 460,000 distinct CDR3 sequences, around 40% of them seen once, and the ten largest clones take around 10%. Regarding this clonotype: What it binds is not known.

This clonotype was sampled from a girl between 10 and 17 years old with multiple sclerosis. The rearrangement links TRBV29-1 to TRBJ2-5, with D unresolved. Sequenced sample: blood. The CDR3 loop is CSVEDRSQETQYF. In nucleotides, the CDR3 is TGCAGCGTTGAAGATCGTTCCCAAGAGACCCAGTACTTC.